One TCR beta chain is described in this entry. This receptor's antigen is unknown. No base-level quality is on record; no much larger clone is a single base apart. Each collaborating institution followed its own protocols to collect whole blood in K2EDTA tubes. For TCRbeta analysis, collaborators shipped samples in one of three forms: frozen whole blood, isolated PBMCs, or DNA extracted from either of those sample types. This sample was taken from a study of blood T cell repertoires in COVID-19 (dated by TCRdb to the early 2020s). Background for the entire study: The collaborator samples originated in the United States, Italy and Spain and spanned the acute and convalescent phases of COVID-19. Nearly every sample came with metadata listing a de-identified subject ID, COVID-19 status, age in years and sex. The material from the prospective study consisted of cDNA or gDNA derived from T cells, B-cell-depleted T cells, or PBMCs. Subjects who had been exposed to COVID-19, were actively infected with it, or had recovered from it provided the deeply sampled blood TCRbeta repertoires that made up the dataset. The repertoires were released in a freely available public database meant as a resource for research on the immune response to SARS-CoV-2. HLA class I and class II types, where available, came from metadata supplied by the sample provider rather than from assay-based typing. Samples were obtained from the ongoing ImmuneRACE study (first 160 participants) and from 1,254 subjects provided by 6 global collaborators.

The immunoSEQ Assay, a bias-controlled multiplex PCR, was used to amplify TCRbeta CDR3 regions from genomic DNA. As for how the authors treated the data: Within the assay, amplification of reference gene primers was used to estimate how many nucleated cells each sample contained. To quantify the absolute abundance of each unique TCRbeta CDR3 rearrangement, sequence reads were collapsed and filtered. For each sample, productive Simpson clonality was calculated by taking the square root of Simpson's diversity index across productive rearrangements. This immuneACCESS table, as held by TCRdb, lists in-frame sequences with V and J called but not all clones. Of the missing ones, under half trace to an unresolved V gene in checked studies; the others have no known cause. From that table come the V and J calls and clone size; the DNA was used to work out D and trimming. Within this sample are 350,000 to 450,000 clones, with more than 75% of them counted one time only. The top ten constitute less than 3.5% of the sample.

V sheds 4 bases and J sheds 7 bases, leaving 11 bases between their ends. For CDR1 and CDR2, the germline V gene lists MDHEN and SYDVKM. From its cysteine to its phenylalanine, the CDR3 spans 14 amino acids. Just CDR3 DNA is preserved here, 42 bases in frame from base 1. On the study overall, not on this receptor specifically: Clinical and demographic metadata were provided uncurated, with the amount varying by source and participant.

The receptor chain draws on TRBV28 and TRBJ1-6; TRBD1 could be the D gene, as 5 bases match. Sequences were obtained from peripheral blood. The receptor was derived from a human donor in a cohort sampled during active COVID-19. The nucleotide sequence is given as TGTGCCAGCAGTTGGGGGGTGTTAAATTCACCCCTCCACTTT. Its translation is CASSWGVLNSPLHF.